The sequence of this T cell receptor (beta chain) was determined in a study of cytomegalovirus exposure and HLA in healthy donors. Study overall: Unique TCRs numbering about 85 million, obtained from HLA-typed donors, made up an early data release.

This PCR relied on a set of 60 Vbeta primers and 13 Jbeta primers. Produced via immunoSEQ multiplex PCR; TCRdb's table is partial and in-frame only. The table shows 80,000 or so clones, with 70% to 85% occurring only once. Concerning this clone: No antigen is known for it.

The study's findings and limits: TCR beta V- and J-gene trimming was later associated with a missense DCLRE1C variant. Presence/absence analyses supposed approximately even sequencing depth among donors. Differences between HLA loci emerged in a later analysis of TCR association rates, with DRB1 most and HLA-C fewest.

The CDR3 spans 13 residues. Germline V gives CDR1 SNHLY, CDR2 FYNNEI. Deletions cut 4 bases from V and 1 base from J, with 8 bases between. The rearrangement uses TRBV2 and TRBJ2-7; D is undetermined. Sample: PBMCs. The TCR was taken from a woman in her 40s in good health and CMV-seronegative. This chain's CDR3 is CASSVWQSYEQYF. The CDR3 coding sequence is TGTGCCAGCAGTGTCTGGCAGTCCTACGAGCAGTACTTC.